This entry lists 7 T cell receptor beta chains sequenced from one sample in a study of OX40 agonist ivuxolimab in advanced cancers. The protocol was immunoSEQ multiplex PCR, while the TCRdb copy is restricted to in-frame clones and leaves out a portion. This table holds about 78,000 clones, roughly nine tenths found once. Material: CD4+ or CD8+ T cells sorted from blood, obtained in a trial of the OX40 agonist ivuxolimab. All receptors come from an adult with an advanced solid tumor such as melanoma, head and neck, liver or kidney cancer.

The chain couples TRBV5-1 to TRBJ1-4; TRBD1 is a possible D gene (6 bases). CDR1 is SGHRS, CDR2 YFSETQ, per germline. V lost 4 bases, J lost 4 bases, and 14 bases lay in between. The CDR3 has 15 residues. CDR3 in DNA: TGCGCCAGCAGCCCCCCCAAAGGGGGTAATGAAAAACTGTTTTTT. Amino acid sequence: CASSPPKGGNEKLFF.

The chain recombines TRBV6-6 with TRBJ1-1; a weak D match, TRBD1 (5 bases). Germline CDR1 reads MNHNY; CDR2 reads SVGAGI (reference sequence). CDR3 size: 14 residues. V gave up 0 bases and J gave up 4 bases, with 9 bases separating them. CDR3 nucleotides: TGTGCCAGCAGTTACTCAAGGGGAAGCACTGAAGCTTTCTTT. Translation gives CASSYSRGSTEAFF.

This CDR3 is CATSRRQGSYEQYF. CDR3 nucleotide sequence: TGTGCCACCAGCAGACGACAGGGGTCCTACGAGCAGTACTTC. The J gene is TRBJ2-7, the V gene TRBV15; 8 positions match TRBD1. The CDR3 has 14 residues. CDR1 and CDR2 (germline): LNHNV, YYDKDF (reference sequence). The V and J ends lost 2 bases and 1 base, in that order; junction bases with no gene match: 1.

As for this clone: The sample carries other DNA sequences with the same CDR3. V gene TRBV4-2 combines with J gene TRBJ2-7; the D gene is possibly TRBD1 (6 bases). V gave up 0 bases and J gave up 0 bases, with 12 bases separating them. Germline CDR1 is LGHNA and CDR2 is YNFKEQ. The CDR3 totals 16 residues. Written as DNA, the CDR3 is TGTGCCAGCAGCCAAGATCTAGGGGGTGGCTCCTACGAGCAGTACTTC. Protein: CASSQDLGGGSYEQYF.

This chain links TRBV4-1 with TRBJ2-5, with 9 bases identical to TRBD1. Per the germline V gene, CDR1 is MGHRA and CDR2 is YSYEKL. V lost 4 bases and J lost 5; bases outside the gene matches: 8. The CDR3 runs 15 residues. As DNA, the CDR3 is TGCGCCAGCAGCCGCACGGGACAGGGAGTGGAGACCCAGTACTTC. It translates to CASSRTGQGVETQYF.

The count of this clone is one. The CDR3: CASSISPFRGTNEQFF. In nucleotides, the CDR3 is TGTGCCAGTAGTATATCCCCATTTAGAGGGACAAATGAGCAGTTCTTC. The chain links TRBV19 to TRBJ2-1; perhaps TRBD1 as D (6 bases). Trimming stripped 2 bases from V and 7 bases from J, with 18 bases between. From germline, CDR1 is LNHDA and CDR2 SQIVND (reference sequence). The CDR3 is 16 residues long.

The J gene is TRBJ2-7, the V gene TRBV4-1; tentative D call: TRBD2 (5 bases). This CDR3 has 15 residues. Trimming took off 1 base at V and 7 bases at J, with 17 bases between the two ends. CDR1 and CDR2 (germline): MGHRA, YSYEKL. CDR3 loop: CASSQVLGPSGEQYF. CDR3 nucleotides: TGCGCCAGCAGCCAAGTCCTCGGGCCTTCGGGGGAGCAGTACTTC.